Listed below are T cell receptor beta chains from one sample, sequenced in a study of regulatory T cells in long-lasting Graves disease. TCRdb redid the calling of the multiplex PCR reads with MiXCR, one entry per CDR3 protein. Of 450,000 to 500,000 distinct CDR3 sequences in the sample, roughly 15% were seen once. The same data also contributed to another study, on T cells in Graves' hyperthyroidism and ophthalmopathy.

Sequencing used peripheral blood mononuclear cells (PBMCs), obtained at new diagnosis, from a patient treated with antithyroid drugs. Every receptor here comes from a man in his forties with Graves disease. CDR3s include the opening cysteine and the closing phenylalanine or tryptophan.

J gene: TRBJ2-7
V gene: TRBV6-5
CDR3 protein: CASSSGQGSYEQYF

J gene: TRBJ2-7
V gene: TRBV4-1
CDR3 protein: CASSQDLAESSYEQYF

J gene: TRBJ2-1
V gene: TRBV7-3
CDR3 protein: CASSSPGTSGGSAYNEQFF

J gene: TRBJ2-4
V gene: TRBV5-6
CDR3 protein: CASSIGLAPAKNIQYF

J gene: TRBJ2-1
V gene: TRBV20-1
CDR3 protein: CSARVGLAGGHPYNEQFF

J gene: TRBJ2-1
V gene: TRBV7-8
CDR3 protein: CASSKDSPTYNEQFF

J gene: TRBJ2-3
V gene: TRBV20-1
CDR3 protein: CSARDRWPNEGDTQYF

J gene: TRBJ2-3
V gene: TRBV5-1
CDR3 protein: CASSPPTSEGTQYF

J gene: TRBJ2-7
V gene: TRBV6-2/TRBV6-3
CDR3 protein: CASSSPLRTGGLREQYF

J gene: TRBJ2-7
V gene: TRBV20-1
CDR3 protein: CSANTLLTLSYEQYF

J gene: TRBJ2-2
V gene: TRBV29-1
CDR3 protein: CSVTRTGRTGELFF

J gene: TRBJ2-2
V gene: TRBV10-3
CDR3 protein: CAISESWTNTGELFF

J gene: TRBJ2-7
V gene: TRBV27
CDR3 protein: CASSLMPGVPYEQYF

J gene: TRBJ2-1
V gene: TRBV10-3
CDR3 protein: CAIGGQAEGNEQFF

J gene: TRBJ2-7
V gene: TRBV20-1
CDR3 protein: CSAPAANSYEQYF

J gene: TRBJ2-1
V gene: TRBV6-1
CDR3 protein: CASSISSGTYNEQFF

J gene: TRBJ2-3
V gene: TRBV12-3/TRBV12-4
CDR3 protein: CASSFPAGTPSTDTQYF

J gene: TRBJ1-4
V gene: TRBV29-1
CDR3 protein: CSVEAGSEKLFF

J gene: TRBJ2-5
V gene: TRBV14
CDR3 protein: CASSPRTSGRIRETQYF

J gene: TRBJ2-2
V gene: TRBV24-1
CDR3 protein: CATSGGTNTGELFF

J gene: TRBJ2-2
V gene: TRBV2
CDR3 protein: CASSERGGREHTGELFF

J gene: TRBJ2-3
V gene: TRBV20-1
CDR3 protein: CSARVQAGTDTQYF

J gene: TRBJ2-7
V gene: TRBV10-3
CDR3 protein: CAITVGTGARGQYF

J gene: TRBJ2-7
V gene: TRBV28
CDR3 protein: CASSLGSDPHYEQYF

J gene: TRBJ2-3
V gene: TRBV25-1
CDR3 protein: CASSEGGSTDTQYF